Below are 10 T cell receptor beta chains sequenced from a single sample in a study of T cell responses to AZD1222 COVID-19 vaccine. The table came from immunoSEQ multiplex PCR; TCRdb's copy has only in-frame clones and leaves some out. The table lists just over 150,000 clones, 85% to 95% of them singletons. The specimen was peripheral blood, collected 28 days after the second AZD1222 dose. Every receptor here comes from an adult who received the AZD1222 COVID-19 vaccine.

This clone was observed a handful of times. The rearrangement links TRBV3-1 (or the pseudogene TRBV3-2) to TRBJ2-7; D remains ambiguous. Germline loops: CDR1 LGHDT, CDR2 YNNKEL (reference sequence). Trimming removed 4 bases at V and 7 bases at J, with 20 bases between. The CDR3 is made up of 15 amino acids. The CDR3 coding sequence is TGTGCCAGCAGCCCCTTGGTCCCGTCAGGCGGAGAGCAGTACTTC. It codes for CASSPLVPSGGEQYF.

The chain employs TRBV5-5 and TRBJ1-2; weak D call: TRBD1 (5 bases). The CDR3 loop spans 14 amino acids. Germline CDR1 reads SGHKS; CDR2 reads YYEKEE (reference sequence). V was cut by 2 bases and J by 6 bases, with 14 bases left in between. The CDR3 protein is CASSLTGFSHGYTF. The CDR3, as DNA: TGTGCCAGCAGCTTAACAGGCTTTTCCCATGGCTACACCTTC.

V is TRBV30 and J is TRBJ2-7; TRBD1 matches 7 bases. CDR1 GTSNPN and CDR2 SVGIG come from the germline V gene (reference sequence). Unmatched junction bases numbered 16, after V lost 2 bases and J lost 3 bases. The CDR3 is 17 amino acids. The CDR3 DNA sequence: TGTGCCTGGAGTTCCCCGGGACAGCTCGGCACTCACTACGAGCAGTACTTC. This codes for CAWSSPGQLGTHYEQYF.

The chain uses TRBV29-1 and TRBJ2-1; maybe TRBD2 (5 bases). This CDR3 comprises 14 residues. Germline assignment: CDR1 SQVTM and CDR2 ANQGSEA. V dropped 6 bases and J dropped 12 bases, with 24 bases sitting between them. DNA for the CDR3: TGCAGCGTCGAACTCCGGGATAAAAATCTAGGGCAGTTCTTC. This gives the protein CSVELRDKNLGQFF.

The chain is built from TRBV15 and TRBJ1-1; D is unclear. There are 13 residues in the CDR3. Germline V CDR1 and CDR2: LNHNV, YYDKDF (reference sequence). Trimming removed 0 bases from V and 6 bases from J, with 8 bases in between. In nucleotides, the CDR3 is TGTGCCACCAGCAGAGATGAGGTGGCTGAAGCTTTCTTT. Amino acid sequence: CATSRDEVAEAFF.

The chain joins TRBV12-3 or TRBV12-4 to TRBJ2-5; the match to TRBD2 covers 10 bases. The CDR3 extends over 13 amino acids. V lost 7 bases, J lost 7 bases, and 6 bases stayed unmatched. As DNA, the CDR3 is TGTGCCAGCACTAGCGGGAGAGACGGGACCCAGTACTTC. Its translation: CASTSGRDGTQYF.

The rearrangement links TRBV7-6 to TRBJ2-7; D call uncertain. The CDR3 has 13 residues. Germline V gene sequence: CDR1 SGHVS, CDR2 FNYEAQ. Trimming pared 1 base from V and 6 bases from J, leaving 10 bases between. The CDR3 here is CASSLEPFREQYF. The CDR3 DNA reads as TGTGCCAGCAGCTTAGAGCCTTTCCGCGAGCAGTACTTC.

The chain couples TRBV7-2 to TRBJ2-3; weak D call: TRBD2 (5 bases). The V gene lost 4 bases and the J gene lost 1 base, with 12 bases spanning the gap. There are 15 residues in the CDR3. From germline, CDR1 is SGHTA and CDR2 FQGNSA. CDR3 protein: CASSSDYLRTDTQYF. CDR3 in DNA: TGTGCCAGCAGCTCAGACTATCTCCGCACAGATACGCAGTATTTT.

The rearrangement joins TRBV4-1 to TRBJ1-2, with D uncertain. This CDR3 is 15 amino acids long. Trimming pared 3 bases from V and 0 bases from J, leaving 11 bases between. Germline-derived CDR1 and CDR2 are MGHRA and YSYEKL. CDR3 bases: TGCGCCAGCAGCCATCCACGGAACTCTAACTATGGCTACACCTTC. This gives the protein CASSHPRNSNYGYTF.

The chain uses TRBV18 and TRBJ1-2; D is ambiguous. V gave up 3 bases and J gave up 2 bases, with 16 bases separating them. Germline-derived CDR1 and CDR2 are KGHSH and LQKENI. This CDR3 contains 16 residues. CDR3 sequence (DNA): TGTGCCAGCTCACCCCTCGACACCCTGCGGAACTATGGCTACACCTTC. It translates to CASSPLDTLRNYGYTF.